Presented here are 30 T cell receptor beta chains from one specimen sequenced in a study of identical twins. Each CDR3 protein is one row after TCRdb ran MiXCR on the 5' RACE reads. The profile covers 600,000 to 850,000 distinct CDR3 sequences, with around a sixth appearing a single time and 13% taken by the ten largest. These same records also appear under a second study, on T cells expressing NK-cell markers.

The sequenced sample was PBMCs. The receptor set was obtained from a woman aged 18-30 years in good health.

The chain is built from TRBV15 and TRBJ2-1; D ambiguous. Per germline, CDR1 LNHNV and CDR2 YYDKDF (reference sequence). The V and J ends lost 3 bases and 6 bases respectively, with 9 bases between them. The CDR3 extends over 13 amino acids. CDR3 protein: CATSSSKGNEQFF. CDR3 DNA: TGTGCCACCAGCAGTTCAAAAGGCAATGAGCAGTTCTTC.

This clonotype was counted only a few times. This chain uses TRBV3-1 with TRBJ2-7; TRBD2 agrees at 7 bases. The germline CDR1 and CDR2 sequences are LGHDT and YNNKEL (reference sequence). V shed 5 bases and J 11 bases; nucleotides not matched to a gene: 12. The CDR3 contains 13 residues. Written as DNA, the CDR3 is TGTGCCAGCAGCTATTCGGGGGGAGGGAGAGAGTACTTC. This codes for CASSYSGGGREYF.

This clonotype was observed a handful of times. The genes are TRBV4-3 and TRBJ2-7, with D unclear. V lost 3 bases and J lost 4, with 19 bases in between. CDR1 is LGHNA and CDR2 is YSLEER in the germline V gene. The CDR3 covers 16 residues. CDR3 in DNA: TGCGCCAGCAGCCACTCCTCGGGTAGCAGCTATTACGAGCAGTACTTC. Amino acid sequence: CASSHSSGSSYYEQYF.

The rearrangement uses TRBV5-6 and TRBJ2-5, with D perhaps being TRBD1 or TRBD2 (6 bases each). CDR3 length: 17 amino acids. The germline CDR1 and CDR2 sequences are SGHDT and YYEEEE. Trimming cost V 1 base and J 0 bases, with 16 bases left between them. CDR3 in amino acids: CASSLFVPGAYQETQYF. For the CDR3, the DNA is TGTGCCAGCAGCTTGTTTGTCCCGGGGGCGTACCAAGAGACCCAGTACTTC.

This clonotype was counted a few times. V gene TRBV19 combines with J gene TRBJ1-4; no reliable D call. The CDR3 consists of 12 residues. CDR1 LNHDA and CDR2 SQIVND come from the germline V gene (reference sequence). V lost 8 bases and J lost 8, with 12 bases in between. The CDR3 loop is CASLGWREKLFF. CDR3 in DNA: TGTGCCAGTTTAGGGTGGCGAGAAAAACTGTTTTTT.

This clonotype was detected only a few times. The chain carries TRBV12-3 or TRBV12-4 and TRBJ1-3; no definite D call. V gave up 2 bases and J gave up 6 bases, with 5 bases separating them. The CDR3 totals 12 residues. CDR3: CASSLWVNTIYF. The CDR3 DNA follows: TGTGCCAGCAGTTTATGGGTAAACACCATATATTTT.

This clonotype was counted a few times. This chain connects TRBV20-1 to TRBJ2-7, with D tentatively TRBD2 (6 bases). Trimming stripped 6 bases from V and 1 base from J, with 13 bases between. Germline lookup yields CDR1 DFQATT and CDR2 SNEGSKA (reference sequence). The CDR3 extends over 13 amino acids. The CDR3 reads CSALTGTSYEQYF. Here the CDR3 DNA reads TGCAGTGCCCTGACCGGGACTTCCTACGAGCAGTACTTC.

This clonotype was found many times. The chain links TRBV29-1 to TRBJ2-3; D is unresolved. Looked up from germline, CDR1 is SQVTM and CDR2 is ANQGSEA. Trimming took 0 bases from V and 1 from J, leaving 11 bases between them. The CDR3 covers 15 residues. CDR3 coding DNA: TGCAGCGTTGAAGAAATAGGTAGCCGCACAGATACGCAGTATTTT. Residues: CSVEEIGSRTDTQYF.

This clonotype occurred a few times. The chain couples TRBV19 to TRBJ2-1; 12 bases line up with TRBD2. V trimming: 3 bases; J trimming: 7 bases; junction bases outside the gene matches: 10. There are 17 residues in the CDR3. Per germline, CDR1 LNHDA and CDR2 SQIVND (reference sequence). The DNA for the CDR3 is TGTGCCAGTAGTATTAGGCTAGCGGGGGGGCGTAGGAATGAGCAGTTCTTC. Translating it yields CASSIRLAGGRRNEQFF.

The chain joins TRBV12-3 or TRBV12-4 to TRBJ2-2; no firm D call. The CDR3 is made up of 13 amino acids. V was cut by 6 bases and J by 3 bases, with 8 bases left in between. CDR3 in amino acids: CASRVEDTGELFF. CDR3 nucleotides: TGTGCCAGCAGGGTCGAAGACACCGGGGAGCTGTTTTTT.

This clonotype was picked up a small number of times. The V gene is TRBV5-1, the J gene TRBJ2-3; possibly TRBD1 for D (5 bases). Germline values: CDR1 SGHRS, CDR2 YFSETQ. Trimming left V 7 bases short and J 2 bases short, with 14 bases between. This CDR3 is built from 14 residues. CDR3 sequence reads: CASGSDSYTDTQYF. CDR3 coding DNA: TGCGCCAGCGGATCCGACAGCTACACAGATACGCAGTATTTT. The whole variable domain, remainder taken from reference TRBV5-1 and TRBJ2-3, is KAGVTQTPRYLIKTRGQQVTLSCSPISGHRSVSWYQQTPGQGLQFLFEYFSETQRNKGNFPGRFSGRQFSNSRSEMNVSTLELGDSALYLCASGSDSYTDTQYFGPGTRLTVL.

This clonotype was observed a handful of times. The J gene is TRBJ2-4, the V gene TRBV12-5; maybe TRBD1 (6 bases). Germline assignment: CDR1 LGHNT and CDR2 FRNRAP. The CDR3 has 15 amino acids. The germline V and J ends were trimmed by 4 bases and 5 bases, with 15 bases remaining between them. The CDR3 region has the DNA TGTGCTAGTGGTTCTCTCCAGGGGCAAGAAAACATTCAGTACTTC. This translates into CASGSLQGQENIQYF.

This rearrangement joins TRBV12-3 or TRBV12-4 to TRBJ2-5; D is possibly TRBD1 (5 bases). The V end lost 6 bases, the J end lost 3 bases, and 14 bases lay between the germline ends. This CDR3 is built from 14 residues. CDR3 sequence reads: CASRDDRSEETQYF. The CDR3 coding sequence is TGTGCCAGCAGGGATGACAGAAGTGAAGAGACCCAGTACTTC.

In its sample, this clonotype was seen a few times. V gene TRBV7-6 combines with J gene TRBJ2-7; D unresolved. In germline, CDR1 is SGHVS, CDR2 FNYEAQ. The CDR3 covers 15 residues. With 3 bases removed from V and 3 bases from J, the gap between germline ends came to 15 bases. This CDR3 reads CASSFLGQNFYEQYF. CDR3 nucleotide sequence: TGTGCCAGCAGCTTTTTAGGCCAGAACTTCTACGAGCAGTACTTC.

This rearrangement joins TRBV5-1 to TRBJ2-3; TRBD1 aligns across 11 bases. The CDR3 covers 15 residues. Trimming removed 4 bases from V and 2 bases from J; junction bases left unmatched: 3. CDR1 is SGHRS and CDR2 is YFSETQ in the germline V gene. CDR3 amino acids: CASSRTGGATDTQYF. The CDR3 DNA sequence: TGCGCCAGCAGCCGGACAGGGGGCGCCACAGATACGCAGTATTTT.

This clonotype was observed a few times. The chain employs TRBV30 and TRBJ2-1; 7 bases are shared with TRBD2. This CDR3 is built from 13 residues. The germline V gene has CDR1 GTSNPN and CDR2 SVGIG (reference sequence). Trimming cost V 3 bases and J 4 bases; bases outside gene matches: 3. The CDR3 loop is CAWSGGGYNEQFF. The CDR3 DNA reads as TGTGCCTGGAGCGGCGGGGGTTACAATGAGCAGTTCTTC.

As to this clonotype: The junction shows a germline mismatch at one end, possibly a read error. This chain joins TRBV13 and TRBJ2-5; D remains unclear. The CDR3 is 18 residues long. The V gene's germline CDR1 is PRHDT and CDR2 FYEKMQ (reference sequence). CDR3 in amino acids: CASSLGTLGPAGQETQYF. In DNA, the CDR3 is TGTGCCAGCAGTTTAGGCACGCTGGGTCCAGCAGGTCAAGAGACCCAGTACTTC.

This clonotype was found a few times. This chain links TRBV20-1 with TRBJ2-3; perhaps D is TRBD1 or TRBD2 (5 bases each). The ends were cut back, 0 bases at V and 8 bases at J, with 21 bases in the middle. Germline CDR1 and CDR2: DFQATT and SNEGSKA (reference sequence). The CDR3 covers 16 residues. The CDR3 spells CSARDSPALERGTQYF. Here the CDR3 DNA reads TGCAGTGCTAGAGATTCACCCGCGCTTGAGAGGGGTACGCAGTATTTT.

This clonotype was observed a handful of times. The V call is TRBV20-1, the J call TRBJ2-7; TRBD2 is a possible D gene (5 bases). Trimming removed 6 bases at V and 5 bases at J, with 17 bases between. The CDR3 consists of 13 residues. The germline V gene encodes CDR1 DFQATT and CDR2 SNEGSKA (reference sequence). CDR3 region: CSASGSHGDEQYF. The CDR3 DNA follows: TGCAGTGCCTCCGGGTCTCACGGGGACGAGCAGTACTTC.

The rearrangement uses TRBV20-1 and TRBJ2-7; 8 nucleotides line up with TRBD1. CDR3 length: 12 residues. The trim removed 8 bases at V and 6 bases at J, leaving 9 bases unmatched. Germline assignment: CDR1 DFQATT and CDR2 SNEGSKA (reference sequence). The CDR3 region is CSSNYRGSEQYF. CDR3 in DNA: TGCAGTAGCAACTACAGGGGGTCCGAGCAGTACTTC.

V and J are TRBV6-5 and TRBJ2-7, with no clear D. This CDR3 spans 11 amino acids. Per germline, CDR1 MNHEY and CDR2 SVGAGI. Trimming stripped 5 bases from V and 5 bases from J, with 7 bases between. CDR3 nucleotides: TGTGCCAGCAGTGCGCCCCACGAGCAGTACTTC. Amino acids: CASSAPHEQYF.

This clonotype has more than one count but fewer than ten. This sequence joins TRBV18 and TRBJ2-5; D is possibly TRBD1 (6 bases). Trimming stripped 2 bases from V and 4 bases from J, with 8 bases between. This CDR3 has 13 residues. CDR1 KGHSH and CDR2 LQKENI come from the germline V gene. CDR3 nucleotides: TGTGCCAGCTCACCAGCAGGGGCAGAGACCCAGTACTTC. Protein: CASSPAGAETQYF.

The chain is built from TRBV14 and TRBJ2-4, with D hard to call. The V gene lost 4 bases and the J gene lost 0 bases, with 10 bases spanning the gap. The CDR3 length is 15 residues. The germline V gene has CDR1 SGHDN and CDR2 FVKESK. The CDR3 sequence is CASSPRPSAKNIQYF. In DNA form, the CDR3 reads TGTGCCAGCAGCCCTCGTCCGTCAGCCAAAAACATTCAGTACTTC. The full variable domain, in which reference TRBV14 and TRBJ2-4 provide the parts outside the CDR3, is EAGVTQFPSHSVIEKGQTVTLRCDPISGHDNLYWYRRVMGKEIKFLLHFVKESKQDESGMPNNRFLAERTGGTYSTLKVQPAELEDSGVYFCASSPRPSAKNIQYFGAGTRLSVL.

This clonotype was picked up a small number of times. The V call is TRBV20-1, the J call TRBJ2-3; D is uncertain. The length of the CDR3 is 12 residues. V lost 0 bases, J lost 4 bases, and 5 bases lay in between. Germline CDR1 and CDR2: DFQATT and SNEGSKA (reference sequence). This chain's CDR3 is CSARDGSDTQYF. In nucleotides, the CDR3 is TGCAGTGCTAGAGACGGCTCAGATACGCAGTATTTT.

In this sample, this clonotype turned up a few times. V usage is TRBV10-3 and J usage is TRBJ1-1, with no clear D. CDR3 size: 13 residues. CDR1 is ENHRY and CDR2 is SYGVKD in the germline V gene. Trimming removed 6 bases from V and 6 bases from J, with 14 bases in between. CDR3 DNA: TGTGCCATCAGGGGTCGGGGAAATGCTGAAGCTTTCTTT. Its protein is CAIRGRGNAEAFF.

This clonotype has more than one count but fewer than ten. V is TRBV10-2 and J is TRBJ2-1; 7 nucleotides agree with TRBD2. V trimming: 3 bases; J trimming: 0 bases; junction bases outside the gene matches: 5. The CDR3 is 16 amino acids. CDR1 and CDR2 from the germline V gene are WSHSY and SAAADI. CDR3 sequence reads: CASSDFGGSSYNEQFF. The CDR3 coding sequence is TGCGCCAGCAGTGACTTCGGGGGGAGCTCCTACAATGAGCAGTTCTTC.

This clonotype was counted between two and nine times. The genes are TRBV6-5 and TRBJ2-1, with 11 bases that match TRBD2. The CDR3 is 15 amino acids. Per germline, CDR1 MNHEY and CDR2 SVGAGI. V shed 5 bases and J 7 bases; nucleotides not matched to a gene: 7. The CDR3 sequence: CASSTSGSRTNEQFF. In nucleotides, the CDR3 is TGTGCCAGCAGTACTAGCGGGAGCAGAACGAATGAGCAGTTCTTC.

CDR3 DNA sequence: TGTGCCAGCAGCAGAACCGGGACCTACAATGAGCAGTTCTTC. It specifies CASSRTGTYNEQFF. This chain connects TRBV7-8 to TRBJ2-1; weak D call: TRBD2 (5 bases). V gave up 5 bases and J gave up 2 bases, with 10 bases separating them. The germline CDR1 and CDR2 sequences are SGHVS and FQNEAQ. This CDR3 region has 14 residues.

This clonotype was picked up many times. The J gene is TRBJ1-1, the V gene TRBV20-1, with D hard to call. This CDR3 is built from 14 residues. V dropped 0 bases and J dropped 1 base, with 9 bases sitting between them. CDR1 and CDR2 (germline): DFQATT, SNEGSKA (reference sequence). CDR3 protein: CSARDISGNTEAFF. DNA of the CDR3: TGCAGTGCTAGAGATATATCAGGGAACACTGAAGCTTTCTTT.

This clonotype was seen at least ten times. The CDR3 DNA reads TGTGCCAGCACCCTGGGGGGTACAGAAGCTTTCTTT. It translates to CASTLGGTEAFF. The chain uses TRBV7-2 and TRBJ1-1; D possibly corresponds to TRBD1 (5 bases). The CDR3 length is 12 residues. Trimming shortened V by 7 bases and J by 8 bases, and 14 bases separated the two germline ends. Germline CDR1 SGHTA, CDR2 FQGNSA.